The 20 T cell receptor beta chains presented below share a single source sample, sequenced in a study of technical replicates of blood from a few donors (dated by TCRdb to about 2017). Library preparation used the immunoSEQ multiplex PCR assay. Entries here come from immuneACCESS through TCRdb and include only in-frame sequences with V and J called. Some clones fail to appear in such tables; in the studies checked, an unresolved V gene covers under half of the shortfall, and the cause of the remainder is unknown. The sample records roughly 81,000 clones, 95% to 98% of which are singletons. Around 0.18% of the sample rests with the top ten. Material: T cells isolated from PBMCs. These receptors originate from a human donor in good health.

The rearrangement joins TRBV25-1 to TRBJ1-1; tentatively, D is TRBD1 (6 bases). The V end lost 1 base, the J end lost 3 bases, and 12 bases lay between the germline ends. CDR1 is MGHDK and CDR2 is SYGVNS in the germline V gene. The CDR3 spans 15 residues. This CDR3 is CASSESAGAHTEAFF. The CDR3 nucleotides are TGTGCCAGCAGTGAATCGGCGGGGGCCCACACTGAAGCTTTCTTT. Combining the CDR3 with reference TRBV25-1 and TRBJ1-1 gives the whole variable domain EADIYQTPRYLVIGTGKKITLECSQTMGHDKMYWYQQDPGMELHLIHYSYGVNSTEKGDLSSESTVSRIRTEHFPLTLESARPSHTSQYLCASSESAGAHTEAFFGQGTRLTVV.

The chain has TRBV7-9 and TRBJ2-2; TRBD2 agrees at 10 bases. V was pared by 6 bases and J by 0 bases, with 7 bases of the junction left unmatched. Germline lookup yields CDR1 SEHNR and CDR2 FQNEAQ (reference sequence). CDR3 size: 17 residues. CDR3 in DNA: TGTGCCAGCAGTGGTACTAGCGGGAAGTCGAACACCGGGGAGCTGTTTTTT. As protein: CASSGTSGKSNTGELFF.

This clone is a singleton in its sample. The rearrangement joins TRBV11-1 to TRBJ1-3; tentative D call: TRBD1 (6 bases). Trimming removed 4 bases from V and 4 bases from J, with 8 bases in between. The CDR3 sequence is 13 residues long. Germline assignment: CDR1 SGHAT and CDR2 FQDESV (reference sequence). CDR3 DNA sequence: TGTGCCAGCAGCTCAGACAGGGGAAACACCATATATTTT. Encoded protein: CASSSDRGNTIYF.

V gene TRBV9 combines with J gene TRBJ2-2, with 7 positions matching TRBD1. J lost 4 bases, V lost 0 bases, and 6 bases had no gene match. The CDR3 sequence is 16 residues long. CDR1 is SGDLS and CDR2 is YYNGEE in the germline V gene. The CDR3 sequence: CASSVAGQAATGELFF. CDR3 bases: TGTGCCAGCAGCGTAGCAGGACAGGCGGCCACCGGGGAGCTGTTTTTT.

The chain couples TRBV6-6 to TRBJ1-5; the D is unclear. Germline V gene sequence: CDR1 MNHNY, CDR2 SVGAGI (reference sequence). Trimming left V 0 bases short and J 5 bases short, with 5 bases between. The CDR3 is made up of 13 amino acids. The CDR3 DNA is TGTGCCAGCAGTTACTCCCGGGATCAGCCCCAGCATTTT. This sequence encodes CASSYSRDQPQHF.

This chain links TRBV2 with TRBJ2-2, with 7 positions matching TRBD1. The length of the CDR3 is 13 residues. The V segment lost 7 bases and the J segment 11 bases; nucleotides outside the gene matches: 10. In germline, CDR1 is SNHLY, CDR2 FYNNEI. CDR3 residues: CASTPGQLRELFF. Here the CDR3 DNA reads TGTGCCAGCACCCCGGGACAGTTGCGTGAGCTGTTTTTT. The full variable domain, in which reference TRBV2 and TRBJ2-2 provide the parts outside the CDR3, is EPEVTQTPSHQVTQMGQEVILRCVPISNHLYFYWYRQILGQKVEFLVSFYNNEISEKSEIFDDQFSVERPDGSNFTLKIRSTKLEDSAMYFCASTPGQLRELFFGEGSRLTVL.

The chain has TRBV7-6 and TRBJ2-5; no clear D. V dropped 5 bases and J dropped 5 bases, with 9 bases sitting between them. Germline loops: CDR1 SGHVS, CDR2 FNYEAQ. The CDR3 has 12 residues. The CDR3 sequence is CASSQSVETQYF. The DNA of the CDR3 is TGTGCCAGCAGCCAATCGGTGGAGACCCAGTACTTC.

The chain is built from TRBV4-1 and TRBJ1-1, with D possibly being TRBD1 (6 bases). Looked up from germline, CDR1 is MGHRA and CDR2 is YSYEKL. This CDR3 is 15 amino acids long. The V end lost 3 bases, the J end lost 4 bases, and 15 bases lay between the germline ends. CDR3 protein: CASSHGGARSTEAFF. CDR3 DNA sequence: TGCGCCAGCAGCCATGGGGGCGCACGGAGCACTGAAGCTTTCTTT.

The J gene is TRBJ2-7, the V gene TRBV5-1; perhaps TRBD1 as D (6 bases). The V end was cut by 2 bases, the J end by 7 bases, with 10 bases between. Germline V gene data show CDR1 as SGHRS and CDR2 as YFSETQ. The CDR3 has 12 residues. CDR3 in amino acids: CASSFTGIEQYF. The CDR3 nucleotides are TGCGCCAGCAGCTTTACAGGGATTGAGCAGTACTTC.

This rearrangement joins TRBV7-9 to TRBJ2-2, with D perhaps TRBD1 (6 bases). Germline V gene lookup returns CDR1 SEHNR and CDR2 FQNEAQ (reference sequence). This CDR3 is 13 amino acids long. The V and J ends lost 5 bases and 7 bases respectively, with 11 bases between them. This chain's CDR3 is CASSLTDSGELFF. The CDR3 DNA reads as TGTGCCAGCAGCCTCACGGACAGCGGGGAGCTGTTTTTT.

This clone appeared a single time. The chain is built from TRBV6-6 and TRBJ1-3; TRBD1 is a possible D gene (5 bases). Germline CDR1 is MNHNY and CDR2 is SVGAGI (reference sequence). The V end lost 2 bases, the J end lost 0 bases, and 8 bases lay between the germline ends. The CDR3 contains 15 residues. This CDR3 reads CASSYTGFSGNTIYF. As DNA, the CDR3 is TGTGCCAGCAGTTACACAGGCTTCTCTGGAAACACCATATATTTT.

V usage is TRBV10-3 and J usage is TRBJ2-7; perhaps TRBD1 as D (6 bases). Germline V lookup: CDR1 ENHRY, CDR2 SYGVKD. V lost 3 bases to trimming and J lost 0 bases, with 9 bases between them. This CDR3 has 14 residues. The CDR3 DNA sequence: TGTGCCATCAGTGAACAACAGGGCTCCTACGAGCAGTACTTC. This gives the protein CAISEQQGSYEQYF.

The CDR3: CASSHPGQGRTYEQYF. The DNA of the CDR3 is TGTGCCAGCTCGCACCCCGGACAGGGAAGGACCTACGAGCAGTACTTC. The rearrangement uses TRBV18 and TRBJ2-7, with 8 bases aligning to TRBD1. J was trimmed by 2 bases and V by 6 bases; bases with no gene match: 12. The CDR3 runs to 16 residues. The germline V gene has CDR1 KGHSH and CDR2 LQKENI.

V and J are TRBV4-1 and TRBJ2-5; D might be TRBD2 (6 bases). The CDR3 has 17 amino acids. The germline V gene has CDR1 MGHRA and CDR2 YSYEKL. Trimming took 1 base from V and 5 from J, leaving 20 bases between them. CDR3 amino acids: CASSQGNPGLSEETQYF. The CDR3 DNA follows: TGCGCCAGCAGCCAAGGAAACCCGGGACTCAGCGAGGAGACCCAGTACTTC.

The CDR3 sequence: CASSPGGTYNEQFF. The CDR3 coding sequence is TGTGCCAGTAGTCCAGGAGGGACCTACAATGAGCAGTTCTTC. This rearrangement joins TRBV19 to TRBJ2-1; TRBD2 is a possible D gene (6 bases). The CDR3 contains 14 residues. The germline V gene has CDR1 LNHDA and CDR2 SQIVND (reference sequence). Trimming took off 5 bases at V and 2 bases at J, with 10 bases between the two ends. The full variable domain, in which reference TRBV19 and TRBJ2-1 provide the parts outside the CDR3, is DGGITQSPKYLFRKEGQNVTLSCEQNLNHDAMYWYRQDPGQGLRLIYYSQIVNDFQKGDIAEGYSVSREKKESFPLTVTSAQKNPTAFYLCASSPGGTYNEQFFGPGTRLTVL.

This chain links TRBV4-1 with TRBJ1-5, with 12 bases fitting TRBD1. Germline V gene sequence: CDR1 MGHRA, CDR2 YSYEKL. CDR3 length equals 17 residues. The V and J ends lost 4 bases and 2 bases, in that order; junction bases with no gene match: 6. As DNA, the CDR3 is TGCGCCAGCAGCCGGGGGACAGGGGGCCTTGGCAATCAGCCCCAGCATTTT. Residues: CASSRGTGGLGNQPQHF.

The chain is built from TRBV5-4 and TRBJ2-5; the match to TRBD2 covers 14 bases. The CDR3 loop spans 16 amino acids. Trimming cost V 6 bases and J 1 base; bases outside gene matches: 5. CDR1 is SGHNT and CDR2 is YYREEE in the germline V gene (reference sequence). CDR3 in DNA: TGTGCCAGCAAAGGACTAGCGGGGGGCCTCCAAGAGACCCAGTACTTC. This codes for CASKGLAGGLQETQYF.

The chain joins TRBV18 to TRBJ2-3; D is possibly TRBD2 (5 bases). This CDR3 comprises 12 residues. Germline V gene data show CDR1 as KGHSH and CDR2 as LQKENI. V gave up 9 bases and J gave up 2 bases, with 9 bases separating them. Written as DNA, the CDR3 is TGTGCCAGTAGTCTAGCCACAGATACGCAGTATTTT. It yields the protein CASSLATDTQYF.

The chain joins TRBV2 to TRBJ1-2; 7 positions agree with TRBD1. This CDR3 is 14 amino acids long. V dropped 8 bases and J dropped 5; count of bases not matched to a gene: 11. The germline CDR1 and CDR2 sequences are SNHLY and FYNNEI. The CDR3 coding sequence is TGTGCCAGCTATATTACGGACAGGCATTATGGCTACACCTTC. Translated: CASYITDRHYGYTF.

CDR3 region: CASSPDGVVDSGNTIYF. The DNA for the CDR3 is TGTGCCAGCAGCCCTGACGGGGTAGTGGACTCTGGAAACACCATATATTTT. The V call is TRBV4-2, the J call TRBJ1-3; no clear D gene. Germline CDR1 is LGHNA and CDR2 is YNFKEQ. The ends were cut back, 4 bases at V and 0 bases at J, with 16 bases in the middle. CDR3 length equals 17 residues.